This T cell receptor beta chain was retrieved from a study of blood T cell repertoires in COVID-19. Turning to the study itself: The United States, Italy and Spain supplied acute and convalescent COVID-19 samples.

Method: immunoSEQ multiplex PCR; TCRdb's copy keeps in-frame clones and lacks some. The sample holds approximately 280,000 clones; roughly 91% are singletons and the top ten take under 2.5%. The CDR3 has 19 amino acids. Individuals drawn from about two dozen US areas were about 18 to 89 years old. This chain joins TRBV1 and TRBJ2-1; the D call of TRBD2 is as the table states it, not checked on the DNA. TRBV1 represents a pseudogene. Sequenced sample: PBMCs or T cells enriched from blood (not recorded which). The sequence was obtained from a woman aged 55-70 years who had recovered from COVID-19. Written as DNA, the CDR3 is TGCACCAGCAGCCAAGGCGGGACTAGCGGGAGCGGGTCCTACAATGAGCAGTTCTTC. Its translation is CTSSQGGTSGSGSYNEQFF.